This T cell receptor (beta chain) was recovered during a study of T cell repertoires in cytomegalovirus infection (dated by TCRdb to the late 2010s). About the full investigation: Recently identified HLA-C-restricted CMV epitopes, whose presentation resists viral immunomodulation, were targeted by peptide stimulations together with well-studied HLA-B-restricted epitopes. Donor HLA type was relevant to the analysis, as public TCR beta signatures indicated carriage of CMV infection together with the matching HLA type.

This specimen's treatment or condition label, per the study, means: in vitro stimulation with specific CMV peptide epitopes to enrich CMV-specific T cells. This clonotype was counted ten times or more. The antigen this receptor binds is unknown. No base-level quality is on record; no much larger clone is a single base apart. The instrument given in TCRdb is Illumina HiSeq 1500. The public reads were quality trimmed at Q25 with fastp and then assembled into clones with MiXCR by TCRdb, keeping productive beta chains. Identical CDR3 protein sequences are pooled into one entry, listed with their most common genes and DNA. This sample gives approximately 990,000 distinct CDR3 sequences in total; roughly 31% of them show up just once. In total, the top ten clones hold over 11% of the sample. Summary of the overall study and its limitations: The ex vivo response was dominated by HLA-C-restricted CMV-specific TCR beta clonotypes, which also provided the single most frequent clonotype in two of eight donors. Carriers of CMV infection plus the relevant HLA type were discriminated by the cumulative frequency of public TCR beta family members in the study cohort and in an independent roughly 340-donor cohort.

The TCR sequence derives from a human donor in good health (CMV status not recorded). Some clones in this sample may be carry-over from other donors' samples. The specimen comprised cultured CD8+ T cells from PBMCs, sampled from culture after CMV antigen stimulation.

The CDR3 amino acid sequence is: CASSQDPRLADSGANVLTF. The DNA sequence follows: TGTGCCAGCAGCCAAGACCCAAGACTAGCGGACTCTGGGGCCAACGTCCTGACTTTC. The rearrangement combines TRBV14 with TRBJ2-6; a stretch of 9 junction bases matches TRBD2. The CDR3 starts with the cysteine, ends with the phenylalanine, and has 19 residues. Just CDR3 DNA is preserved here, 57 bases in frame from base 1. V has 0 bases trimmed and J has 0 bases trimmed; junction bases matching no gene number 6. CDR1 and CDR2 were assigned from the germline V gene as SGHDN and FVKESK. Full variable domain (CDR3 extended with the reference TRBV14 and TRBJ2-6 proteins): EAGVTQFPSHSVIEKGQTVTLRCDPISGHDNLYWYRRVMGKEIKFLLHFVKESKQDESGMPNNRFLAERTGGTYSTLKVQPAELEDSGVYFCASSQDPRLADSGANVLTFGAGSRLTVL.